This T cell receptor beta chain comes out of a study of shared clonotypes between healthy human individuals. Generated by immunoSEQ multiplex PCR, the TCRdb table keeps only in-frame clones and is missing some. The sample yields more than 450,000 clones, less than 85% seen once. J lost 2 bases, V lost 7 bases, and 5 bases had no gene match. Germline V gene lookup returns CDR1 SQVTM and CDR2 ANQGSEA. The CDR3 is 15 residues long. The clonotype was recovered from a woman in her forties in good health. Some clones in this sample may be carry-over from other donors' samples. This rearrangement joins TRBV29-1 to TRBJ2-2; TRBD2 aligns across 12 bases. Specimen: PBMCs. Here the CDR3 DNA reads TGCAGCGCCATGACTAGCGGGAGTAACACCGGGGAGCTGTTTTTT. Translated: CSAMTSGSNTGELFF.